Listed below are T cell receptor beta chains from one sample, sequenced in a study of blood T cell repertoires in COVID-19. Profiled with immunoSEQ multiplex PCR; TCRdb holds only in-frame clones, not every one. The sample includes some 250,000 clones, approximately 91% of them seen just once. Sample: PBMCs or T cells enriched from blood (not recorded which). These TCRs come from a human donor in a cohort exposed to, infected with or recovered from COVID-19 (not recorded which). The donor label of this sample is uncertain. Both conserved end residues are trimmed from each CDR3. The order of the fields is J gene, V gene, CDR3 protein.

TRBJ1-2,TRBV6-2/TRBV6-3,ASSGGRYGYT
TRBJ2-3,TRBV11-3,ASSLGLAGAGDTQY
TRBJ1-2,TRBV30,AWTRARGYGYT
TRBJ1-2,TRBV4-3,ASSQDLGAGYGYT
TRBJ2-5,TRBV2,ASSEWTGMEETQY
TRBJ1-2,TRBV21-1,ASSKTWTVGYT
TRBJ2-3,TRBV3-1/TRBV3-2,ASSPQGRSPTDTQY
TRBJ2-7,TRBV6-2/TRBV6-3,ASSPWTGSYEQY
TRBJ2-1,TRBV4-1,ASSQDLVLAGGTNEQF
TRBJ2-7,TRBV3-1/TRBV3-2,ASSQSDRRGEQY
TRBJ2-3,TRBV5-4,ASSLSAGARTDTQY